A single sample gave rise to the 27 T cell receptor beta chains below, sequenced in a study of cytomegalovirus exposure and HLA in healthy donors. A multiplex PCR was run with 60 Vbeta primers and 13 Jbeta primers. Clones were sequenced by immunoSEQ multiplex PCR, and TCRdb holds only the in-frame ones, with some missing. Of about 98,000 clones in the sample, about four fifths are singletons; the top ten hold approximately 9.9%. Sequenced input: PBMCs. Source of these receptors: a man aged 18-30 years in good health and CMV-seropositive.

The chain couples TRBV7-9 to TRBJ1-1, with 7 nucleotides matching TRBD1. The CDR3 is 15 residues long. The V gene end was trimmed by 7 bases and the J gene end by 0 bases; junction bases not matched to a gene: 8. Germline lookup yields CDR1 SEHNR and CDR2 FQNEAQ (reference sequence). The DNA for the CDR3 is TGTGCCAGCAACGACAGGGTTGGGATGAACACTGAAGCTTTCTTT. Protein: CASNDRVGMNTEAFF.

The rearrangement links TRBV28 to TRBJ2-5; 10 bases fit TRBD2. The CDR3 length is 18 residues. Trimming removed 2 bases from V and 5 bases from J; junction bases left unmatched: 14. The germline V gene has CDR1 MDHEN and CDR2 SYDVKM. In DNA form, the CDR3 reads TGTGCCAGCAGTTTAGACTCCCGGGGAGCGGGGGGGCGGGAGACCCAGTACTTC. This encodes CASSLDSRGAGGRETQYF.

The chain employs TRBV5-1 and TRBJ2-1, with 13 bases matching TRBD2. Germline lookup yields CDR1 SGHRS and CDR2 YFSETQ. V was clipped by 1 base and J by 13 bases; unmatched bases: 8. The CDR3 contains 15 residues. The CDR3 spells CASSLYTSGGGGQFF. The DNA of the CDR3 is TGCGCCAGCAGCTTGTACACTAGCGGGGGGGGTGGACAGTTCTTC.

This sequence joins TRBV2 and TRBJ2-2; D is possibly TRBD1 (6 bases). This CDR3 region has 16 residues. Germline V gives CDR1 SNHLY, CDR2 FYNNEI. V was trimmed by 5 bases and J by 2 bases, leaving 15 bases between them. The CDR3 sequence is CASSLGGGINTGELFF. The CDR3 nucleotides read TGTGCCAGCAGTCTAGGGGGTGGGATAAACACCGGGGAGCTGTTTTTT.

This clone has more than one count but fewer than ten. This chain connects TRBV29-1 to TRBJ2-5; TRBD2 aligns across 9 bases. The V segment lost 1 base and the J segment 6 bases; nucleotides outside the gene matches: 6. CDR3 length: 14 residues. Looked up from germline, CDR1 is SQVTM and CDR2 is ANQGSEA. CDR3 DNA: TGCAGCGTTGAAGCGCGGGGGGGCCCGAAGACCCAGTACTTC. Translation gives CSVEARGGPKTQYF.

The chain joins TRBV21-1 to TRBJ2-3; TRBD2, as called in the table, went unchecked against the DNA. TRBV21-1 corresponds to a pseudogene. The CDR3 is 17 residues long. The CDR3 DNA is TGTGCCAGCAGCAAAGGCCTTCGGGGGGCTGAAACAGATACGCAGTATTTT. This encodes CASSKGLRGAETDTQYF.

V gene TRBV7-8 combines with J gene TRBJ1-6, with TRBD1 identical over 8 bases. V trimming: 3 bases; J trimming: 9 bases; junction bases outside the gene matches: 10. The CDR3 loop spans 16 amino acids. CDR1 and CDR2 (germline): SGHVS, FQNEAQ. CDR3 residues: CASSFGSWQGASPLHF. The CDR3 DNA reads as TGTGCCAGCAGCTTCGGTTCTTGGCAGGGGGCTTCACCCCTCCACTTT.

The chain couples TRBV28 to TRBJ1-3; a possible D gene is TRBD1 (5 bases). The CDR3 runs to 13 residues. CDR1 is MDHEN and CDR2 is SYDVKM in the germline V gene. V shed 4 bases and J shed 10 bases, with 14 bases lying between them. CDR3 residues: CASSSGTITTIYF. The DNA of the CDR3 is TGTGCCAGCAGTTCCGGGACTATTACTACCATATATTTT.

The chain combines TRBV4-1 with TRBJ1-6, with 7 bases fitting TRBD1. This CDR3 region has 15 residues. Germline loops: CDR1 MGHRA, CDR2 YSYEKL. Trimming took 6 bases from V and 5 from J; bases not matched to a gene: 7. The CDR3: CASRPTGQNNSPLHF. As DNA, the CDR3 is TGCGCCAGCAGACCGACGGGACAGAATAATTCACCCCTCCACTTT.

This clone was observed a few times. The J gene is TRBJ2-5, the V gene TRBV19; a weak D match, TRBD1 (6 bases). The CDR3 runs 11 residues. CDR1 LNHDA and CDR2 SQIVND come from the germline V gene (reference sequence). Trimming removed 5 bases from V and 5 bases from J, with 6 bases in between. DNA of the CDR3: TGTGCCAGTAGTGGGGGCGAGACCCAGTACTTC. Its translation: CASSGGETQYF.

The CDR3 nucleotides are TGCGCCAGCAGCCAAGTTTTCAGGGATAACGAGCAGTACTTC. As protein: CASSQVFRDNEQYF. This chain links TRBV4-1 with TRBJ2-7; tentative D call: TRBD1 (5 bases). The V and J ends lost 1 base and 5 bases respectively, with 12 bases between them. This CDR3 is 14 amino acids long. Germline V CDR1 and CDR2: MGHRA, YSYEKL.

The genes are TRBV6-1 and TRBJ1-5; a possible D gene is TRBD1 (5 bases). V was trimmed by 10 bases and J by 2 bases, leaving 12 bases between them. The length of the CDR3 is 13 residues. Germline V gives CDR1 MNHNS, CDR2 SASEGT. The CDR3 bases are TGTGCCACCCAGGGTTTCGGCAATCAGCCCCAGCATTTT. It encodes CATQGFGNQPQHF.

In nucleotides, the CDR3 is TGCGCCAGCAGCCCCAGCGGGGGCTATCACTACGAGCAGTACTTC. It yields the protein CASSPSGGYHYEQYF. The rearrangement links TRBV5-1 to TRBJ2-7; 8 bases line up with TRBD2. The CDR3 sequence is 15 residues long. V trimming: 4 bases; J trimming: 3 bases; junction bases outside the gene matches: 9. CDR1 is SGHRS, CDR2 YFSETQ, per germline.

This chain uses TRBV7-2 with TRBJ2-1; 7 bases are a match to TRBD1. The CDR3 consists of 14 residues. After removal of 1 base from V and 4 bases from J, the junction contained 1 base not matched to a gene. Germline CDR1 is SGHTA and CDR2 is FQGNSA. The DNA of the CDR3 is TGTGCCAGCAGCTTAGAGGGACAGTACAATGAGCAGTTCTTC. Protein: CASSLEGQYNEQFF.

This clone was counted a single time. The chain couples TRBV5-6 to TRBJ2-1; D is possibly TRBD2 (5 bases). V lost 4 bases, J lost 9 bases, and 11 bases lay in between. From germline, CDR1 is SGHDT and CDR2 YYEEEE. CDR3 size: 12 residues. The CDR3 DNA follows: TGTGCCAGCAGCAGACCAAGCGGTGAGCAGTTCTTC. Translated: CASSRPSGEQFF.

Of note for this clone: Other DNA sequences in this specimen translate into the identical CDR3. The CDR3 protein is CASSRTGVGYGYTF. The CDR3 nucleotides are TGTGCCAGCAGTCGGACGGGGGTAGGCTATGGCTACACCTTC. The chain has TRBV6-5 and TRBJ1-2; D is possibly TRBD1 (5 bases). Germline lookup yields CDR1 MNHEY and CDR2 SVGAGI. The V and J ends lost 5 bases and 4 bases respectively, with 14 bases between them. The CDR3 consists of 14 residues.

This clone turned up a few times. The chain joins TRBV6-5 to TRBJ1-2, with D possibly being TRBD1 (5 bases). The germline V and J ends were trimmed by 4 bases and 0 bases, with 12 bases remaining between them. The CDR3 is made up of 15 amino acids. Per the germline V gene, CDR1 is MNHEY and CDR2 is SVGAGI. CDR3 DNA: TGTGCCAGCAGTTCTCAGGGAATTCCTAACTATGGCTACACCTTC. Its translation is CASSSQGIPNYGYTF.

There are a few counts of this clone. The rearrangement links TRBV6-1 to TRBJ2-2; D possibly corresponds to TRBD2 (5 bases). The length of the CDR3 is 15 residues. Per germline, CDR1 MNHNS and CDR2 SASEGT. With 2 bases removed from V and 7 bases from J, the gap between germline ends came to 14 bases. In nucleotides, the CDR3 is TGTGCCAGCAGTGAACGTCCCGCAGGAGGCGGGGAGCTGTTTTTT. It specifies CASSERPAGGGELFF.

In this sample, this clone turned up a few times. The chain recombines TRBV4-1 with TRBJ1-5; D is unresolved. CDR3 length: 13 amino acids. Trimming pared 1 base from V and 7 bases from J, leaving 8 bases between. Germline V gene sequence: CDR1 MGHRA, CDR2 YSYEKL. The CDR3 is CASSQVLGQPQHF. CDR3 in DNA: TGCGCCAGCAGCCAAGTCCTGGGCCAGCCCCAGCATTTT.

Points on this clone: A far larger clone is one base from this, pointing to a likely read error. The same CDR3 is also encoded by other DNA sequences in this sample. This chain uses TRBV4-2 with TRBJ2-5, with a weak D call TRBD2 (6 bases). Germline V gene data show CDR1 as LGHNA and CDR2 as YNFKEQ. Between the trimmed V and J ends, which lost 3 bases and 2 bases, there was a span of 19 bases. This CDR3 contains 17 residues. Written as DNA, the CDR3 is TGTGCCAGCAGCCAGGATCCATTGGGGGGAGATCAAGAGACCCAGTACTTC. This codes for CASSQDPLGGDQETQYF.

This clone has a handful of counts. The chain employs TRBV5-1 and TRBJ2-3; D is perhaps TRBD2 (6 bases). Germline-derived CDR1 and CDR2 are SGHRS and YFSETQ. The CDR3 has 14 residues. V was cut by 2 bases and J by 1 base, with 8 bases left in between. For the CDR3, the DNA is TGCGCCAGCAGCTTTGGCGGGGGCACAGATACGCAGTATTTT. This gives the protein CASSFGGGTDTQYF.

The chain joins TRBV2 to TRBJ2-7; tentatively, D is TRBD1 (6 bases). Germline V CDR1 and CDR2: SNHLY, FYNNEI. The CDR3 spans 17 residues. Deletions cut 5 bases from V and 4 bases from J, with 24 bases between. Here the CDR3 DNA reads TGTGCCAGCAGTCTCCTCGCTCCGATAGCAGGGGAGTACGAGCAGTACTTC. This encodes CASSLLAPIAGEYEQYF.

The V and J genes are TRBV14 and TRBJ2-5, with D perhaps matching TRBD1 (6 bases). The germline gives CDR1 SGHDN, CDR2 FVKESK. The CDR3 contains 14 residues. Trimming stripped 4 bases from V and 4 bases from J, with 13 bases between. This chain's CDR3 is CASSPTGWGETQYF. Written as DNA, the CDR3 is TGTGCCAGCAGCCCCACAGGGTGGGGAGAGACCCAGTACTTC.

This chain links TRBV2 with TRBJ2-5, with 8 positions matching TRBD2. This CDR3 has 15 residues. V was clipped by 6 bases and J by 3 bases; unmatched bases: 9. CDR1 SNHLY and CDR2 FYNNEI come from the germline V gene. The DNA for the CDR3 is TGTGCCAGCAGCGACTACTACGGGGGGGAAGAGACCCAGTACTTC. This encodes CASSDYYGGEETQYF.

The V gene is TRBV7-6, the J gene TRBJ2-5, with 9 bases matching TRBD2. Germline V gene sequence: CDR1 SGHVS, CDR2 FNYEAQ. The junction had 6 bases not matched to a gene; V was cut back by 5 bases and J by 2 bases. The CDR3 has 15 amino acids. For the CDR3, the DNA is TGTGCCAGCAGCATTAGCGGGGGCCTTCAAGAGACCCAGTACTTC. This translates into CASSISGGLQETQYF.

V gene TRBV14 combines with J gene TRBJ2-3, with a possible D match to TRBD2 (5 bases). V lost 6 bases to trimming and J lost 0 bases, with 19 bases between them. Germline V gene data show CDR1 as SGHDN and CDR2 as FVKESK. CDR3 length equals 17 residues. CDR3 coding DNA: TGTGCCAGCAGTCGTCTCCACCCTAGCCCCAGCACAGATACGCAGTATTTT. It yields the protein CASSRLHPSPSTDTQYF.

The CDR3 protein is CASSQGGEQYF. The CDR3 DNA sequence: TGTGCCAGCAGTCAGGGTGGCGAGCAGTACTTC. The chain links TRBV5-5 to TRBJ2-7; TRBD1 might be the D (5 bases). V was clipped by 5 bases and J by 6 bases, with 9 bases between them. Per germline, CDR1 SGHKS and CDR2 YYEKEE (reference sequence). The CDR3 has 11 amino acids.